This T cell receptor (beta chain) stems from a study of T-cell reconstitution after alpha-beta-depleted transplantation in children. V lost 2 bases and J 1 base, leaving 20 bases between the germline ends. The germline V gene encodes CDR1 SGHVS and CDR2 FNYEAQ. The CDR3 loop spans 18 amino acids. Library preparation (for TCRbeta) was performed with unique molecular identifiers. MiXCR, applied by TCRdb to the PCR reads, yields one record per CDR3 protein. This table holds 200,000 to 250,000 distinct CDR3 sequences, around 9.5% found once. The material was PBMCs from the stem cell graft donor, obtained from the stem cell graft. This TCR was recovered from a human donor who donated a stem cell graft to a child with acute lymphoblastic leukemia. The V and J genes are TRBV7-6 and TRBJ1-1; D is ambiguous. The CDR3 sequence: CASSLISIRQAANTEAFF. Here the CDR3 DNA reads TGTGCCAGCAGCTTAATCTCGATCCGGCAGGCCGCGAACACTGAAGCTTTCTTT.